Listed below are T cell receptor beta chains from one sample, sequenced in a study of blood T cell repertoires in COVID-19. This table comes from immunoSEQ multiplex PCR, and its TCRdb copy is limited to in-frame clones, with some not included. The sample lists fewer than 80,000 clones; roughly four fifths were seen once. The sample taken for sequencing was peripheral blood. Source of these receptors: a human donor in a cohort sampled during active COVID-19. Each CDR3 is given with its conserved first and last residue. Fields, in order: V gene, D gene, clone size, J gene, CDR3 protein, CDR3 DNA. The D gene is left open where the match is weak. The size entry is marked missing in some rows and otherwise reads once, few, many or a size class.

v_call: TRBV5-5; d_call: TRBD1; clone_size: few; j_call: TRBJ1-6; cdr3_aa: CASSSLMTGWYNSPLHF; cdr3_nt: TGTGCCAGCAGCTCCTTGATGACAGGGTGGTATAATTCACCCCTCCACTTT
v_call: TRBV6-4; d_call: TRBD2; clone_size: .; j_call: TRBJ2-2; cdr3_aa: CASSVLAGTNTGELFF; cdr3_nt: TGTGCCAGCAGTGTTCTAGCGGGGACGAACACCGGGGAGCTGTTTTTT
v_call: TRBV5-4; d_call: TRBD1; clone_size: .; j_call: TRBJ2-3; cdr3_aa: CASSFGTGRTDTQYF; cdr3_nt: TGTGCCAGCAGCTTTGGGACAGGGCGCACAGATACGCAGTATTTT
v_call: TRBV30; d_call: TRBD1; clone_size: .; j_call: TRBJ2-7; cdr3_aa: CAWSVLQGAYEQYF; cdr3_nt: TGTGCCTGGAGTGTACTGCAGGGGGCCTACGAGCAGTACTTC
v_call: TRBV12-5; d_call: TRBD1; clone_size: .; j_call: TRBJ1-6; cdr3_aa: CASGTGQGNSPLHF; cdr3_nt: TGTGCTAGTGGTACCGGACAGGGAAATTCACCCCTCCACTTT
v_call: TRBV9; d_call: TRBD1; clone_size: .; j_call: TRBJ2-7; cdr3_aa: CASSVGDSHYEQYF; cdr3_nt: TGTGCCAGCAGCGTGGGGGACAGCCACTACGAGCAGTACTTC
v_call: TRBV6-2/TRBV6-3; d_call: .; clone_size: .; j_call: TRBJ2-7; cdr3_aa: CASSVIAERGDEQYF; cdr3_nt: TGTGCCAGCAGTGTGATAGCGGAGAGAGGCGACGAGCAGTACTTC
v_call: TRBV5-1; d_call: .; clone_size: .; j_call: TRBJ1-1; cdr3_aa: CASSFSWMNTEAFF; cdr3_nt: TGCGCCAGCAGCTTTAGCTGGATGAACACTGAAGCTTTCTTT
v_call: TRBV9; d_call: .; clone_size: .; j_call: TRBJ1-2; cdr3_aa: CASSSGNPNYGYTF; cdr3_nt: TGTGCCAGCAGCTCGGGTAATCCTAACTATGGCTACACCTTC
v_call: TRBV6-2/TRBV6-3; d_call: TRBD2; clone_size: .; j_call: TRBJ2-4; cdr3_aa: CASSRLAGAKNIQYF; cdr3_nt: TGTGCCAGCAGTCGACTAGCGGGGGCCAAAAACATTCAGTACTTC
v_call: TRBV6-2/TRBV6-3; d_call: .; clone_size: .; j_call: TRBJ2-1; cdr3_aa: CASSYSHRPWFF; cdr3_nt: TGTGCCAGCAGTTACTCGCACAGACCCTGGTTCTTC
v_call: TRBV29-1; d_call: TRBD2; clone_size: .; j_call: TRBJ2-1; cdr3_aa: CSVPKTSGGYNEQFF; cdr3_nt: TGCAGCGTTCCGAAGACTAGCGGGGGCTACAATGAGCAGTTCTTC
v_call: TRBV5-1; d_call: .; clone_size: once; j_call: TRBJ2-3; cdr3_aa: CASSIGDFSDTQYF; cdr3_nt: TGCGCCAGCAGTATAGGGGACTTCTCAGATACGCAGTATTTT
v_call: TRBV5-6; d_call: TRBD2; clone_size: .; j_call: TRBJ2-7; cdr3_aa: CASSFRRTSGDHEQYF; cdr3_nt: TGTGCCAGCAGCTTCAGACGGACTAGCGGGGATCACGAGCAGTACTTC
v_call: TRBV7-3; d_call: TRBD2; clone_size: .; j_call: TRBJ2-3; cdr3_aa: CASSLNGGVTDTQYF; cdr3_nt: TGTGCCAGCAGCTTAAACGGGGGGGTCACAGATACGCAGTATTTT
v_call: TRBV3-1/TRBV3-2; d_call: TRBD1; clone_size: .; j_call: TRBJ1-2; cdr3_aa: CASSQRTGANYGYTF; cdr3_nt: TGTGCCAGCAGCCAACGGACAGGGGCTAACTATGGCTACACCTTC
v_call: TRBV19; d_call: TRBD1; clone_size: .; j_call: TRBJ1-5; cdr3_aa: CASTPGQYSNQPQHF; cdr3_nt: TGTGCCAGTACCCCGGGACAGTATAGCAATCAGCCCCAGCATTTT
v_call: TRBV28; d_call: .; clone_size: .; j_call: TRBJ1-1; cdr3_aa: CASSDARGRFAEAFF; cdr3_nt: TGTGCCAGCAGTGACGCGCGGGGGAGGTTCGCTGAAGCTTTCTTT
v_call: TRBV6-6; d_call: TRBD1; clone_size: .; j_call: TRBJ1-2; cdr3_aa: CASRTGGGYGYTF; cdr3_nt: TGTGCCAGCAGGACAGGGGGTGGCTATGGCTACACCTTC
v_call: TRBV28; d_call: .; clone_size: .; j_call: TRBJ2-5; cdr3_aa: CASSPMGRGIETQYF; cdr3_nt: TGTGCCAGCAGCCCTATGGGGAGGGGGATAGAGACCCAGTACTTC
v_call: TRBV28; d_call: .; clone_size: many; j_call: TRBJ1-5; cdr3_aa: CASGYPGSGQPQHF; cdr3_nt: TGTGCCAGCGGATACCCCGGGTCTGGGCAGCCCCAGCATTTT
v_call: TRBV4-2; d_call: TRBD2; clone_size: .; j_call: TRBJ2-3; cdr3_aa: CASSQDSAGVGDTQYF; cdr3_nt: TGTGCCAGCAGCCAAGATTCGGCGGGGGTGGGAGATACGCAGTATTTT
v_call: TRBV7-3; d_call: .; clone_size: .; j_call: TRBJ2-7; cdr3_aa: CASSLLEQYF; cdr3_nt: TGTGCCAGCAGCTTACTCGAGCAGTACTTC
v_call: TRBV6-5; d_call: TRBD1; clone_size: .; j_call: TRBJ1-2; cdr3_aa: CASSYDQGARGYTF; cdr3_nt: TGTGCCAGCAGTTACGACCAGGGGGCGCGGGGCTACACCTTC
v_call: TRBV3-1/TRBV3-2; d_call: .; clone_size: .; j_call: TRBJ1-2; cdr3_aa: CASSQGRTGTGGYTF; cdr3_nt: TGTGCCAGCAGCCAAGGCCGGACGGGAACAGGGGGCTACACCTTC
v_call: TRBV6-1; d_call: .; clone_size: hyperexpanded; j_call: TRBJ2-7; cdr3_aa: CASSDGAGGIEQYF; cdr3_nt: TGTGCCAGCAGTGATGGGGCTGGAGGGATAGAGCAGTACTTC
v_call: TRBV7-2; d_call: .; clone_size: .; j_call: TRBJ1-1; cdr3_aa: CASSTQGNTEAFF; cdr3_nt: TGTGCCAGCAGCACACAGGGGAACACTGAAGCTTTCTTT
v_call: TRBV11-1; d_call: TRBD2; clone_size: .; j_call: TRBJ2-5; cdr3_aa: CASSPTGGQETQYF; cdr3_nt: TGTGCCAGCAGCCCCACGGGGGGCCAAGAGACCCAGTACTTC
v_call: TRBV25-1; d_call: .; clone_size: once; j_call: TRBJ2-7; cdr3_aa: CASSDRGFPYEQYF; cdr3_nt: TGTGCCAGCAGTGACAGGGGATTCCCCTACGAGCAGTACTTC
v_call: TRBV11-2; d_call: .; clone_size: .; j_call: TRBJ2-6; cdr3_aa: CASSLFGPGRGANVLTF; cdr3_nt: TGTGCCAGCAGCTTGTTTGGGCCGGGAAGGGGGGCCAACGTCCTGACTTTC
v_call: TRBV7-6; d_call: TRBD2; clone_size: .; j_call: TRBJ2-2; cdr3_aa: CASSPRASGATGELFF; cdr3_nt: TGTGCCAGCAGCCCCCGGGCTAGCGGGGCCACCGGGGAGCTGTTTTTT
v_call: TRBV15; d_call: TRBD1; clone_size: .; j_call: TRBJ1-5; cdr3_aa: CATSRGDRNSNQPQHF; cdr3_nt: TGTGCCACCAGCAGAGGGGACAGGAATAGCAATCAGCCCCAGCATTTT
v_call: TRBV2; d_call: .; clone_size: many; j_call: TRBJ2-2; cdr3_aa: CASSGTENTGELFF; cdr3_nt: TGTGCCAGCAGTGGGACAGAGAACACCGGGGAGCTGTTTTTT
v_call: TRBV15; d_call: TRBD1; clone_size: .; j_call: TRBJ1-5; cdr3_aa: CATSATRDSYQPQHF; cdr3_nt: TGTGCCACCTCCGCAACCCGGGACAGCTATCAGCCCCAGCATTTT
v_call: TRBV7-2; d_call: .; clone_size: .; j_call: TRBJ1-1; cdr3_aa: CASSLGRAGRMNTEAFF; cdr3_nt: TGTGCCAGCAGCTTAGGACGGGCAGGGCGCATGAACACTGAAGCTTTCTTT
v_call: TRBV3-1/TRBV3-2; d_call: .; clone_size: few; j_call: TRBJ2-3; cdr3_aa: CASSQEPLRADTQYF; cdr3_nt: TGTGCCAGCAGCCAAGAACCCCTTCGGGCAGATACGCAGTATTTT
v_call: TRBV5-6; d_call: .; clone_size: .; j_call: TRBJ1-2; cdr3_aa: CASSARDFPYGYTF; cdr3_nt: TGTGCCAGCAGCGCCCGGGACTTTCCTTATGGCTACACCTTC
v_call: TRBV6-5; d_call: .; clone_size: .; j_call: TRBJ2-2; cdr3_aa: CASRVGGSNTGELFF; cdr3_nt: TGTGCCAGCAGGGTCGGGGGTTCGAACACCGGGGAGCTGTTTTTT
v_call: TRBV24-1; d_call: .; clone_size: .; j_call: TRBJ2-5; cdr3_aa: CATSDLGGGRETQYF; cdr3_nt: TGTGCCACCAGTGATTTGGGCGGGGGCCGGGAGACCCAGTACTTC
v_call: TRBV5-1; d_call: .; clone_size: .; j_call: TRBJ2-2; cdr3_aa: CASSLSGAYTGELFF; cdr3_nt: TGCGCCAGCAGCTTGTCTGGGGCCTACACCGGGGAGCTGTTTTTT
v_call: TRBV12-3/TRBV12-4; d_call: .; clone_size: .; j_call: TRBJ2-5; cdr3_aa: CASSLVEQTQYF; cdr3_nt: TGTGCCAGCAGTTTAGTTGAGCAGACCCAGTACTTC